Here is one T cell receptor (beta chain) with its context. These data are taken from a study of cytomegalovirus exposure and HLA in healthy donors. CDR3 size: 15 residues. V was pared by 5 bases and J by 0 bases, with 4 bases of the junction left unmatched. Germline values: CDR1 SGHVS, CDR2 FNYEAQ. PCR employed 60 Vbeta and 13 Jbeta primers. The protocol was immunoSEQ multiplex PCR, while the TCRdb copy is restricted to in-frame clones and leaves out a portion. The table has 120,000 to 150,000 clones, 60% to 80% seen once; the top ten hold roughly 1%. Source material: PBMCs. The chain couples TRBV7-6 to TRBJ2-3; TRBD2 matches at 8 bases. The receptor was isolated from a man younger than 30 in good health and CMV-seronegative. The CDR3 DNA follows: TGTGCCAGCAGCGTGAGCGGGGGAAGCACAGATACGCAGTATTTT. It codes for CASSVSGGSTDTQYF.